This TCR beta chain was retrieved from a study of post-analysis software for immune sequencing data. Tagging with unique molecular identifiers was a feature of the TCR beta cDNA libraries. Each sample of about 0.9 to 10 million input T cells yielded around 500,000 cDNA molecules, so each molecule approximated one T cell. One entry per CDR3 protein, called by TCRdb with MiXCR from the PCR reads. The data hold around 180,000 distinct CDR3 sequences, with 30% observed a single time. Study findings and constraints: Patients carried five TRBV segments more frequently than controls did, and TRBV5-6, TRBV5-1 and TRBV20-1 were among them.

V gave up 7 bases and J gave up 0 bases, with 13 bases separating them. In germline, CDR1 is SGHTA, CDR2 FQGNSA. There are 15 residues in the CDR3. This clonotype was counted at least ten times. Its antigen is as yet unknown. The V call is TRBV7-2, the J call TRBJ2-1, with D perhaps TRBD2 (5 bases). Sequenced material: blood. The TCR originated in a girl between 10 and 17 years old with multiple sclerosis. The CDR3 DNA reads TGTGCCAGCACCTTTAGCGTGAGCTCCTACAATGAGCAGTTCTTC. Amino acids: CASTFSVSSYNEQFF.